Listed here are 31 T cell receptor beta chains from one sample, sequenced in a study of Graves' ophthalmopathy and Graves' hyperthyroidism. RNA transcripts served as template for amplifying TCR beta CDR3 sequences. Amplification began with first-round RT-PCR using HTBI primers, then second-round multiplex PCR was performed. TCRdb reprocessed the multiplex PCR reads via MiXCR and lists one record per CDR3 protein. Of roughly 480,000 distinct CDR3 sequences listed, about 15% are singletons. Specimen: blood. The receptors come from a woman aged 25 to 39 with Graves' ophthalmopathy.

This clonotype has ten or more counts. This chain uses TRBV20-1 with TRBJ1-2; D perhaps matches TRBD1 (5 bases). Per the germline V gene, CDR1 is DFQATT and CDR2 is SNEGSKA (reference sequence). The length of the CDR3 is 14 residues. The germline V and J ends were trimmed by 0 bases and 3 bases, with 11 bases remaining between them. The CDR3 bases are TGCAGTGCTAGAGATCGGGGACTCCACTATGGCTACACCTTC. It specifies CSARDRGLHYGYTF.

Ten or more counts support this clonotype. The chain has TRBV10-3 and TRBJ1-1; tentatively, D is TRBD1 (6 bases). This CDR3 has 13 residues. The germline V gene encodes CDR1 ENHRY and CDR2 SYGVKD. With 7 bases removed from V and 4 bases from J, the gap between germline ends came to 13 bases. The CDR3 spells CAITPGRGTEAFF. Here the CDR3 DNA reads TGTGCCATCACTCCTGGCAGGGGCACTGAAGCTTTCTTT.

In this sample, this clonotype turned up many times. The CDR3 here is CASSKGRTTGATSGEQYF. CDR3 nucleotides: TGTGCCAGCAGTAAAGGGAGAACAACAGGGGCCACCTCCGGCGAGCAGTACTTC. The chain has TRBV6-1 and TRBJ2-7, with 7 bases lining up with TRBD1. J lost 6 bases, V lost 5 bases, and 22 bases had no gene match. Germline CDR1 reads MNHNS; CDR2 reads SASEGT. The CDR3 totals 18 residues.

This clonotype occurred many times. The chain employs TRBV29-1 and TRBJ1-5, with 9 bases fitting TRBD1. The trim removed 6 bases at V and 7 bases at J, leaving 7 bases unmatched. The CDR3 runs to 13 residues. The germline CDR1 and CDR2 sequences are SQVTM and ANQGSEA. CDR3 nucleotide sequence: TGCAGCGTCGCGGACAGGGGAGGACAGCCCCAGCATTTT. This codes for CSVADRGGQPQHF.

In its sample, this clonotype was seen many times. The chain joins TRBV30 to TRBJ1-1, with a tentative D call TRBD1 (6 bases). This CDR3 region has 14 residues. The germline V gene has CDR1 GTSNPN and CDR2 SVGIG (reference sequence). V was pared by 0 bases and J by 5 bases, with 13 bases between. CDR3 coding DNA: TGTGCCTGGAGTGTACGGGGGGCGGGTACTGAAGCTTTCTTT. Translating it yields CAWSVRGAGTEAFF.

In its sample, this clonotype was seen a few times. The rearrangement links TRBV6-1 to TRBJ1-1, with unresolved D. This CDR3 is built from 14 residues. Germline loops: CDR1 MNHNS, CDR2 SASEGT. V was trimmed by 7 bases and J by 5 bases, leaving 17 bases between them. CDR3 protein: CASKYTALQTEAFF. CDR3 DNA: TGTGCCAGCAAATACACAGCGTTGCAAACTGAAGCTTTCTTT.

This clonotype turned up a few times. This may be a read error, as it is one base from a much larger clone. This CDR3 reads CASSSSERGGETKYF. CDR3 bases: TGTGCCAGCAGTTCGTCCGAAAGGGGGGGAGAGACCAAGTACTTC. V is TRBV2 and J is TRBJ2-5; perhaps TRBD2 as D (7 bases). Germline V gene lookup returns CDR1 SNHLY and CDR2 FYNNEI. This CDR3 is built from 15 residues. The entire variable domain, with the rest obtained from reference TRBV2 and TRBJ2-5, is as follows: EPEVTQTPSHQVTQMGQEVILRCVPISNHLYFYWYRQILGQKVEFLVSFYNNEISEKSEIFDDQFSVERPDGSNFTLKIRSTKLEDSAMYFCASSSSERGGETKYFGPGTRLLVL.

This clonotype was counted a few times. One base away lies a much larger clone, so this may be a sequencing read error. The chain combines TRBV12-5 with TRBJ1-3, with a weak D call TRBD1 (6 bases). The CDR3 covers 14 residues. Germline assignment: CDR1 LGHNT and CDR2 FRNRAP. The CDR3 DNA reads as TGTGCTAGTTCACAGGGATTCTCTGGAAACACCATATGTTTT. This codes for CASSQGFSGNTICF.

A word on this clonotype: A much larger clone is a single base away; this may be a read error. This chain connects TRBV6-2 or TRBV6-3 to TRBJ2-7; D is uncertain. Trimming pared 2 bases from V and 3 bases from J, leaving 5 bases between. Germline-derived CDR1 and CDR2 are MNHEY and SVGEGT. The CDR3 has 12 amino acids. CDR3 in DNA: TGTGCCAGCAGTTACGGGCTCTACGAGCAGTACTTC. Its protein is CASSYGLYEQYF.

This clonotype came up many times. The chain joins TRBV2 to TRBJ2-5; no clear D. Trimming took off 7 bases at V and 0 bases at J, with 12 bases between the two ends. The germline CDR1 and CDR2 sequences are SNHLY and FYNNEI. There are 14 residues in the CDR3. As DNA, the CDR3 is TGTGCCAGCAAATGGTCACAGAACCAAGAGACCCAGTACTTC. Translating gives CASKWSQNQETQYF.

This clonotype appeared many times. The chain's CDR3 is CASSNGLGGTEAFF. CDR3 nucleotide sequence: TGTGCCAGCAGTAACGGGTTGGGCGGCACTGAAGCTTTCTTT. The genes are TRBV27 and TRBJ1-1, with D unresolved. This CDR3 region has 14 residues. Germline V CDR1 and CDR2: MNHEY, SMNVEV (reference sequence). V was cut by 5 bases and J by 4 bases, with 14 bases left in between.

This clonotype was observed many times. The V call is TRBV28, the J call TRBJ2-2; 8 positions match TRBD2. J gave up 3 bases and V 7 bases, and 10 bases lay outside the gene matches. The CDR3 contains 16 residues. Germline V gene lookup returns CDR1 MDHEN and CDR2 SYDVKM. CDR3 sequence: CASTLTGLGDTGELFF. The CDR3 coding sequence is TGTGCCAGCACATTAACGGGACTAGGCGACACCGGGGAGCTGTTTTTT.

The V and J genes are TRBV28 and TRBJ2-7, with D possibly being TRBD2 (5 bases). Germline V lookup: CDR1 MDHEN, CDR2 SYDVKM. V shed 5 bases and J shed 6 bases, with 20 bases lying between them. The CDR3 covers 15 residues. CDR3 in DNA: TGTGCCAGCAGTGCACGTGATGGATATACTAGCGAGCAGTACTTC. It is translated as CASSARDGYTSEQYF.

This chain connects TRBV12-3 or TRBV12-4 to TRBJ1-5; D ambiguous. This CDR3 is built from 14 residues. The ends were cut back, 6 bases at V and 4 bases at J, with 13 bases in the middle. The CDR3 DNA follows: TGTGCCAGCAGCCCGGACCTAGGGAATCAGCCCCAGCATTTT. Its translation is CASSPDLGNQPQHF.

In regard to this clonotype: No conserved phenylalanine or tryptophan ends this CDR3, so it is likely a read error. Because the CDR3's place on the DNA is in doubt, the DNA is left out and the CDR3 is given as listed by TCRdb. The rearrangement joins TRBV7-8 to TRBJ2-2. Ends included, the CDR3 has 15 residues. The germline V gene has CDR1 SGHVS and CDR2 FQNEAQ. CDR3 region: CASSFPSWDTGELLL.

This clonotype was recorded many times. The chain combines TRBV12-3 or TRBV12-4 with TRBJ2-5; no firm D call. This CDR3 has 14 residues. The ends were cut back, 5 bases at V and 4 bases at J, with 14 bases in the middle. CDR3 residues: CASSRPGVGETQYF. The CDR3 nucleotides read TGTGCCAGCAGTCGCCCTGGGGTGGGAGAGACCCAGTACTTC.

This clonotype was counted many times. This rearrangement joins TRBV14 to TRBJ2-2, with D maybe TRBD2 (5 bases). The CDR3 covers 14 residues. Trimming pared 0 bases from V and 7 bases from J, leaving 9 bases between. Germline CDR1 is SGHDN and CDR2 is FVKESK. This CDR3 reads CASSQERAGGELFF. The CDR3 region has the DNA TGTGCCAGCAGCCAAGAGAGGGCTGGCGGGGAGCTGTTTTTT.

This clonotype occurred many times. CDR3 bases: TGCGCCAGCAGCTTGACAGGGATAGGGCACACTGAAGCTTTCTTT. Translated: CASSLTGIGHTEAFF. The chain links TRBV5-1 to TRBJ1-1; a weak D match, TRBD1 (6 bases). V gave up 1 base and J gave up 3 bases, with 13 bases separating them. This CDR3 comprises 15 residues. CDR1 and CDR2 (germline): SGHRS, YFSETQ.

DNA for the CDR3: TGCGCCAGCAGCAAGGGACTAGCGGGAGGGACCTCCTACGAGCAGTACTTC. Its protein product is CASSKGLAGGTSYEQYF. The chain employs TRBV5-1 and TRBJ2-7; the match to TRBD2 covers 16 bases. This CDR3 spans 17 amino acids. V lost 4 bases, J lost 0 bases, and 4 bases stayed unmatched. CDR1 SGHRS and CDR2 YFSETQ come from the germline V gene.

In this sample, this clonotype turned up many times. The chain links TRBV28 to TRBJ2-7, with 7 bases that match TRBD1. J lost 4 bases, V lost 8 bases, and 8 bases had no gene match. The CDR3 runs 13 residues. CDR1 and CDR2 from the germline V gene are MDHEN and SYDVKM. The CDR3 is CASHGTVRYEQYF. CDR3 nucleotide sequence: TGTGCCAGCCATGGGACAGTAAGATACGAGCAGTACTTC.

This clonotype was detected many times. The V gene is TRBV19, the J gene TRBJ1-2, with no clear D. Germline V CDR1 and CDR2: LNHDA, SQIVND (reference sequence). The CDR3 sequence is 13 residues long. V was trimmed by 3 bases and J by 4 bases, leaving 9 bases between them. In nucleotides, the CDR3 is TGTGCCAGTAGTATGGTAGGGAGCTATGGCTACACCTTC. Amino acids: CASSMVGSYGYTF.

This clonotype was found many times. The genes are TRBV20-1 and TRBJ2-7; 14 positions match TRBD2. The length of the CDR3 is 15 residues. With V trimmed by 7 bases and J by 6 bases, 11 bases remained unmatched. Germline V CDR1 and CDR2: DFQATT, SNEGSKA (reference sequence). This CDR3 reads CSVSPPTSGRVEQYF. In nucleotides, the CDR3 is TGCAGTGTCTCACCTCCGACTAGCGGGAGGGTCGAGCAGTACTTC.

This clonotype was seen ten or more times. The gene calls are TRBV28 and TRBJ2-5, with 7 bases identical to TRBD2. CDR3 length: 12 residues. Germline-derived CDR1 and CDR2 are MDHEN and SYDVKM. J gave up 9 bases and V 6 bases, and 7 bases lay outside the gene matches. In DNA form, the CDR3 reads TGTGCCAGCAGGTCAGCGGGATTTGCCCAGTACTTC. This sequence encodes CASRSAGFAQYF.

This clonotype showed up many times. The chain recombines TRBV5-1 with TRBJ1-2; D is unclear. This CDR3 has 15 residues. The V gene's germline CDR1 is SGHRS and CDR2 YFSETQ. Trimming left V 7 bases short and J 2 bases short, with 18 bases between. The CDR3 here is CASPENSKKNYGYTF. The CDR3, as DNA: TGCGCCAGCCCTGAAAACAGCAAAAAAAACTATGGCTACACCTTC.

This clonotype was counted at least ten times. The V gene is TRBV20-1, the J gene TRBJ2-7; possible D gene TRBD1, 5 bases. Germline assignment: CDR1 DFQATT and CDR2 SNEGSKA (reference sequence). The CDR3 runs 15 residues. Trimming took 7 bases from V and 0 from J, leaving 19 bases between them. The CDR3 is CSVEQDPDISYEQYF. The CDR3 DNA reads as TGCAGTGTCGAACAGGACCCCGACATCTCCTACGAGCAGTACTTC.

The chain recombines TRBV12-5 with TRBJ2-4, with 7 bases lining up with TRBD2. In germline, CDR1 is LGHNT, CDR2 FRNRAP. Trimming took 7 bases from V and 14 from J; bases not matched to a gene: 14. There are 13 residues in the CDR3. Here the CDR3 DNA reads TGTGCTAGTGCCCTTGGGCAGGGAGGGCGTAAGTACTTC. This translates into CASALGQGGRKYF. Filled out from reference TRBV12-5 and TRBJ2-4, the complete variable domain reads DARVTQTPRHKVTEMGQEVTMRCQPILGHNTVFWYRQTMMQGLELLAYFRNRAPLDDSGMPKDRFSAEMPDATLATLKIQPSEPRDSAVYFCASALGQGGRKYFGAGTRLSVL.

In its sample, this clonotype was seen many times. The chain recombines TRBV12-5 with TRBJ1-1; no reliable D call. CDR3 length equals 14 residues. V was pared by 5 bases and J by 2 bases, with 12 bases between. Germline V lookup: CDR1 LGHNT, CDR2 FRNRAP. CDR3 residues: CASGPSGSNTEAFF. The CDR3 DNA follows: TGTGCTAGTGGTCCGTCCGGCAGCAACACTGAAGCTTTCTTT.

This clonotype was observed many times. V gene TRBV11-2 combines with J gene TRBJ2-7, with TRBD1 matching over 8 bases. The germline V gene encodes CDR1 SGHAT and CDR2 FQNNGV. V lost 4 bases, J lost 3 bases, and 11 bases stayed unmatched. This CDR3 comprises 16 residues. The CDR3 DNA reads TGTGCCAGCAGCTCATATTCCGGGACAGGCGACTACGAGCAGTACTTC. As protein: CASSSYSGTGDYEQYF.

The chain recombines TRBV30 with TRBJ1-6; TRBD1 aligns across 8 bases. The junction had 4 bases not matched to a gene; V was cut back by 2 bases and J by 7 bases. CDR3 length: 14 amino acids. Looked up from germline, CDR1 is GTSNPN and CDR2 is SVGIG (reference sequence). Written as DNA, the CDR3 is TGTGCCTGGAGTTATGGACAGGGAAATTCACCCCTCCACTTT. The encoded protein is CAWSYGQGNSPLHF. Filled out from reference TRBV30 and TRBJ1-6, the complete variable domain reads SQTIHQWPATLVQPVGSPLSLECTVEGTSNPNLYWYRQAAGRGLQLLFYSVGIGQISSEVPQNLSASRPQDRQFILSSKKLLLSDSGFYLCAWSYGQGNSPLHFGNGTRLTVT.

This clonotype was seen many times. The V and J genes are TRBV19 and TRBJ2-5; a possible D gene is TRBD2 (5 bases). From germline, CDR1 is LNHDA and CDR2 SQIVND (reference sequence). Trimming stripped 6 bases from V and 3 bases from J, with 11 bases between. CDR3 length equals 13 residues. The CDR3 region has the DNA TGTGCCAGTAGGCGGACTTACGAAGAGACCCAGTACTTC. It specifies CASRRTYEETQYF.

This clonotype showed up many times. The chain uses TRBV6-2 or TRBV6-3 and TRBJ1-1, with D tentatively TRBD1 (5 bases). This CDR3 has 14 residues. V was shortened by 2 bases and J by 1 base, with 8 bases between the two germline ends. Germline-derived CDR1 and CDR2 are MNHEY and SVGEGT. The chain's CDR3 is CASSYGGTNTEAFF. The CDR3 bases are TGTGCCAGCAGTTACGGAGGGACGAACACTGAAGCTTTCTTT.